The 22 T cell receptor beta chains reported below all come from one sample, sequenced in a study of T cells in Graves' hyperthyroidism and ophthalmopathy (dated by TCRdb to about 2019). The protocol used for the library was multiplex PCR. TCRdb lists the instrument as Illumina HiSeq 2000. Amplification of TCR beta CDR3 regions was carried out from RNA transcripts. A first-round RT-PCR of the TCR CDR3 used the HTBI primer set with the Qiagen OneStep RT-PCR kit. TCRdb trimmed the raw reads at Q25, called clones with MiXCR and kept productive beta chains. Entries are consolidated by CDR3 protein sequence, retaining the most common genes and DNA. Here the sample has 550,000 to 850,000 distinct CDR3 sequences; roughly a sixth occur a single time. Over 15% of the sample goes to the ten largest clones. The sequencing sample was made of blood. These receptors came from a woman aged 45-60 years with Graves' hyperthyroidism that later progressed to Graves' ophthalmopathy.

The rearrangement links TRBV9 to TRBJ2-7; D is unclear. The CDR3 is 14 amino acids. The germline gives CDR1 SGDLS, CDR2 YYNGEE. Trimming pared 4 bases from V and 7 bases from J, leaving 18 bases between. The CDR3 reads CASSPRALVREQYF. For the CDR3, the DNA is TGTGCCAGCAGCCCCCGGGCCTTAGTGCGGGAGCAGTACTTC.

This clonotype was recorded many times. The chain has TRBV11-2 and TRBJ2-7; the D is unclear. The CDR3 is made up of 12 amino acids. Germline loops: CDR1 SGHAT, CDR2 FQNNGV. V was shortened by 4 bases and J by 3 bases, with 7 bases between the two germline ends. The CDR3 coding sequence is TGTGCCAGCAGCTCAGACATCTACGAGCAGTACTTC. This sequence encodes CASSSDIYEQYF.

This clonotype appeared many times. The chain employs TRBV6-1 and TRBJ2-1; a weak D match, TRBD1 (6 bases). Per germline, CDR1 MNHNS and CDR2 SASEGT. The V and J ends lost 6 bases and 4 bases respectively, with 10 bases between them. The CDR3 covers 13 residues. The CDR3 sequence: CASRLDRYNEQFF. CDR3 sequence (DNA): TGTGCCAGCAGACTCGACAGGTACAATGAGCAGTTCTTC.

The chain is built from TRBV6-1 and TRBJ1-1, with D perhaps TRBD1 (6 bases). This CDR3 contains 14 residues. With 6 bases removed from V and 1 base from J, the gap between germline ends came to 12 bases. CDR1 is MNHNS, CDR2 SASEGT, per germline. The CDR3 reads CASSTGTSNTEAFF. The CDR3 region has the DNA TGTGCCAGCAGCACCGGGACATCGAACACTGAAGCTTTCTTT.

This clonotype was found a few times. The chain couples TRBV4-2 to TRBJ2-1, with a weak D call TRBD1 (6 bases). The CDR3 is 17 residues long. Trimming stripped 0 bases from V and 5 bases from J, with 17 bases between. CDR1 LGHNA and CDR2 YNFKEQ come from the germline V gene. CDR3 sequence: CASSQDRGRTEDNEQFF. Here the CDR3 DNA reads TGTGCCAGCAGCCAAGATCGGGGCAGGACAGAAGACAATGAGCAGTTCTTC.

The chain uses TRBV6-2 or TRBV6-3 and TRBJ2-4; the D gene is possibly TRBD1 (6 bases). Trimming took off 2 bases at V and 4 bases at J, with 15 bases between the two ends. CDR3 length equals 16 residues. Germline values: CDR1 MNHEY, CDR2 SVGEGT. The CDR3 spells CASSYSHRVAKNIQYF. The CDR3, as DNA: TGTGCCAGCAGTTACAGCCACAGGGTAGCTAAAAACATTCAGTACTTC.

This clonotype has at least ten counts. The CDR3 is CASSQRGNEQYF. The CDR3 DNA is TGTGCCAGCAGCCAAAGAGGGAACGAGCAGTACTTC. V gene TRBV3-1 combines with J gene TRBJ2-7; possible D gene TRBD2, 5 bases. V gave up 2 bases and J gave up 5 bases, with 7 bases separating them. CDR1 is LGHDT, CDR2 YNNKEL, per germline (reference sequence). This CDR3 is 12 amino acids long.

The gene calls are TRBV29-1 and TRBJ1-1, with a weak D call TRBD1 (5 bases). CDR3 length: 12 amino acids. Trimming removed 4 bases from V and 6 bases from J, with 12 bases in between. Germline V CDR1 and CDR2: SQVTM, ANQGSEA. CDR3 residues: CSVGGLNAEAFF. The DNA of the CDR3 is TGCAGCGTTGGGGGGTTAAACGCTGAAGCTTTCTTT.

This sequence joins TRBV5-1 and TRBJ2-5, with 9 bases aligning to TRBD2. CDR3 size: 13 residues. V dropped 3 bases and J dropped 5; count of bases not matched to a gene: 2. Germline assignment: CDR1 SGHRS and CDR2 YFSETQ. The CDR3, as DNA: TGCGCCAGCAGCTCTAGCGGGGAGGAGACCCAGTACTTC. Translating it yields CASSSSGEETQYF.

This clonotype was seen a handful of times. An end of the junction differs from the germline gene, which may be a read error. The chain is built from TRBV7-7 and TRBJ2-7, with 8 bases that match TRBD2. The CDR3 consists of 15 residues. Germline assignment: CDR1 SSHAT and CDR2 FNYEAQ (reference sequence). The CDR3 region has the DNA TGTGCTAGCAGCCCCCGGGGGGGTCCCACGGGCGAGCAGTACTTC. Amino acids: CASSPRGGPTGEQYF. The whole variable domain, filled in from reference TRBV7-7 and TRBJ2-7, reads GAGVSQSPRYKVTKRGQDVTLRCDPISSHATLYWYQQALGQGPEFLTYFNYEAQPDKSGLPSDRFSAERPEGSISTLTIQRTEQRDSAMYRCASSPRGGPTGEQYFGPGTRLTVT.

The V and J genes are TRBV29-1 and TRBJ2-3; unclear D gene. The CDR3 is 13 residues long. Per germline, CDR1 SQVTM and CDR2 ANQGSEA. Trimming removed 4 bases from V and 0 bases from J, with 8 bases in between. Written as DNA, the CDR3 is TGCAGCGTTGTTTGGGGTAGCACAGATACGCAGTATTTT. Encoded protein: CSVVWGSTDTQYF.

This clonotype was seen many times. The V gene is TRBV20-1, the J gene TRBJ1-2; weak D call: TRBD1 (5 bases). V lost 3 bases and J 3 bases, leaving 11 bases between the germline ends. CDR3 length equals 13 residues. The germline CDR1 and CDR2 sequences are DFQATT and SNEGSKA (reference sequence). This CDR3 is CSASPTTDYGYTF. CDR3 DNA sequence: TGCAGTGCTAGCCCCACGACAGACTATGGCTACACCTTC.

This clonotype appeared a few times. The J gene is TRBJ2-2, the V gene TRBV30; a weak D match, TRBD1 (6 bases). Per germline, CDR1 GTSNPN and CDR2 SVGIG (reference sequence). V was clipped by 8 bases and J by 2 bases, with 9 bases between them. The CDR3 runs 12 residues. CDR3 sequence reads: CAQQGNTGELFF. The DNA of the CDR3 is TGTGCCCAACAGGGTAACACCGGGGAGCTGTTTTTT.

This clonotype has a single count. The junction departs from the called germline gene at one end, perhaps through a read error. This chain's CDR3 is CASGFHSPRGPGYGHTF. Written as DNA, the CDR3 is TGTGCTAGTGGTTTCCACAGCCCCCGGGGCCCGGGCTATGGCCACACCTTC. V usage is TRBV12-5 and J usage is TRBJ1-2, with a weak D call TRBD1 (5 bases). Looked up from germline, CDR1 is LGHNT and CDR2 is FRNRAP. The CDR3 runs 17 residues. The variable domain in full, completed from reference TRBV12-5 and TRBJ1-2, reads DARVTQTPRHKVTEMGQEVTMRCQPILGHNTVFWYRQTMMQGLELLAYFRNRAPLDDSGMPKDRFSAEMPDATLATLKIQPSEPRDSAVYFCASGFHSPRGPGYGHTFGSGTRLTVV.

This clonotype has a count of ten or more. The genes are TRBV3-1 and TRBJ1-1; 7 bases fit TRBD1. The ends lost 5 bases at V and 4 bases at J; junction bases unmatched: 4. Germline V gene sequence: CDR1 LGHDT, CDR2 YNNKEL (reference sequence). This CDR3 contains 13 residues. CDR3 DNA: TGTGCCAGCAGCACCTCAGGGGGCACTGAAGCTTTCTTT. Amino acids: CASSTSGGTEAFF.

This clonotype was observed a handful of times. This chain links TRBV11-2 with TRBJ2-3; D unresolved. Between the trimmed V and J ends, which lost 0 bases and 2 bases, there was a span of 9 bases. This CDR3 contains 15 residues. Looked up from germline, CDR1 is SGHAT and CDR2 is FQNNGV. The CDR3 DNA sequence: TGTGCCAGCAGCTTAGAGGCTAGATCCACAGATACGCAGTATTTT. Translated, it gives CASSLEARSTDTQYF.

The CDR3 protein is CASSVAAGPNIQYF. The CDR3 bases are TGTGCCAGCAGCGTAGCAGCCGGGCCAAACATTCAGTACTTC. The V and J genes are TRBV9 and TRBJ2-4; D remains ambiguous. Trimming cost V 0 bases and J 6 bases, with 10 bases left between them. The germline V gene has CDR1 SGDLS and CDR2 YYNGEE. CDR3 length: 14 amino acids.

The V call is TRBV11-2, the J call TRBJ2-1, with 11 bases lining up with TRBD2. The germline CDR1 and CDR2 sequences are SGHAT and FQNNGV. V lost 4 bases to trimming and J lost 8 bases; unmatched junction nucleotides: 13. This CDR3 comprises 17 residues. CDR3 amino acids: CASSSLITSGGWDEQFF. In nucleotides, the CDR3 is TGTGCCAGCAGCTCACTCATTACTAGCGGGGGCTGGGATGAGCAGTTCTTC.

This clonotype has more than one count but fewer than ten. The V and J genes are TRBV2 and TRBJ2-1; 12 bases agree with TRBD2. J lost 7 bases, V lost 6 bases, and 7 bases had no gene match. This CDR3 has 15 residues. Per germline, CDR1 SNHLY and CDR2 FYNNEI. CDR3 sequence (DNA): TGTGCCAGCAGCCGGGAGACTAGCGGGGGAAATGAGCAGTTCTTC. It specifies CASSRETSGGNEQFF.

This clonotype was seen a few times. This chain uses TRBV3-1 with TRBJ1-6, with D tentatively TRBD1 (6 bases). V was trimmed by 4 bases and J by 9 bases, leaving 19 bases between them. Germline V CDR1 and CDR2: LGHDT, YNNKEL (reference sequence). The CDR3 has 16 amino acids. The CDR3: CASSLSIRGLSSPLHF. CDR3 DNA: TGTGCCAGCAGCCTTAGCATCAGGGGTTTGAGTTCACCCCTCCACTTT.

This chain uses TRBV20-1 with TRBJ2-7; D may correspond to TRBD1 or TRBD2 (5 bases each). With 0 bases removed from V and 2 bases from J, the gap between germline ends came to 11 bases. Per germline, CDR1 DFQATT and CDR2 SNEGSKA (reference sequence). The CDR3 extends over 14 amino acids. CDR3 coding DNA: TGCAGTGCTAGAGAGACGGTGGGGGCCTACGAGCAGTACTTC. As protein: CSARETVGAYEQYF.

This clonotype was picked up a small number of times. The chain combines TRBV5-1 with TRBJ2-1, with D possibly being TRBD1 or TRBD2 (5 bases each). Germline loops: CDR1 SGHRS, CDR2 YFSETQ. Trimming removed 4 bases at V and 8 bases at J, with 10 bases between. CDR3 length equals 12 residues. CDR3 in DNA: TGCGCCAGCAGCCTCGGGACCCATGAGCAGTTCTTC. Protein: CASSLGTHEQFF.